The rows below give T cell receptor beta chains drawn from one sample of a study of blood T cell repertoires in COVID-19. Produced via immunoSEQ multiplex PCR; TCRdb's table is partial and in-frame only. This sample has 13,000 to 15,000 clones, with 75% to 90% found just once. The sample taken for sequencing was peripheral blood. The receptors here all came from a human donor in a cohort sampled during active COVID-19. The CDR3 runs from the conserved cysteine through the conserved F or W. Each record gives: V gene, D gene, clone size, J gene, CDR3 protein, CDR3 DNA. D genes are given only for firm matches. Only some rows state a clone size, as once, few, many or a class for expanded clones.

v_gene: TRBV5-4
d_gene: TRBD1
abundance: .
j_gene: TRBJ2-1
CDR3aa: CASSRGDRNHEQFF
CDR3nt: TGTGCCAGCAGCAGGGGGGACAGGAACCATGAGCAGTTCTTC

v_gene: TRBV27
d_gene: .
abundance: .
j_gene: TRBJ1-1
CDR3aa: CASSPRGGFGTEAFF
CDR3nt: TGTGCCAGCAGTCCAAGGGGAGGGTTTGGCACTGAAGCTTTCTTT

v_gene: TRBV3-1/TRBV3-2
d_gene: .
abundance: .
j_gene: TRBJ2-1
CDR3aa: CASSLSVGGAVNEQFF
CDR3nt: TGTGCCAGCAGCCTGTCTGTTGGGGGGGCGGTCAATGAGCAGTTCTTC

v_gene: TRBV2
d_gene: .
abundance: .
j_gene: TRBJ2-3
CDR3aa: CAGRQPAADTQYF
CDR3nt: TGTGCCGGCCGCCAGCCCGCGGCAGATACGCAGTATTTT

v_gene: TRBV7-6
d_gene: TRBD1
abundance: .
j_gene: TRBJ1-2
CDR3aa: CASSSDRVGYTF
CDR3nt: TGTGCCAGCAGTTCGGACAGGGTTGGCTACACCTTC

v_gene: TRBV4-3
d_gene: TRBD1
abundance: .
j_gene: TRBJ1-1
CDR3aa: CASRKGTGGRTEAFF
CDR3nt: TGCGCCAGCAGGAAAGGGACAGGGGGCAGGACTGAAGCTTTCTTT

v_gene: TRBV7-2
d_gene: .
abundance: .
j_gene: TRBJ2-5
CDR3aa: CASSFNTGGETQYF
CDR3nt: TGTGCCAGCAGCTTTAATACGGGCGGGGAGACCCAGTACTTC

v_gene: TRBV7-9
d_gene: TRBD1
abundance: .
j_gene: TRBJ1-5
CDR3aa: CASSTGGSAQPQHF
CDR3nt: TGTGCCAGCAGTACAGGGGGTAGCGCTCAGCCCCAGCATTTT

v_gene: TRBV18
d_gene: .
abundance: .
j_gene: TRBJ1-1
CDR3aa: CASSLSQGKNTEAFF
CDR3nt: TGTGCCAGCTCACTCTCACAGGGAAAGAACACTGAAGCTTTCTTT

v_gene: TRBV18
d_gene: TRBD2
abundance: .
j_gene: TRBJ2-7
CDR3aa: CASSPPTSGGYEQYF
CDR3nt: TGTGCCAGCTCACCACCGACTAGCGGGGGATACGAGCAGTACTTC

v_gene: TRBV5-6
d_gene: .
abundance: .
j_gene: TRBJ2-4
CDR3aa: CASSSTVGGLAKNIQYF
CDR3nt: TGTGCCAGCAGCTCTACGGTTGGGGGCCTTGCCAAAAACATTCAGTACTTC

v_gene: TRBV7-2
d_gene: .
abundance: .
j_gene: TRBJ2-5
CDR3aa: CASSFQGRETQYF
CDR3nt: TGTGCCAGCAGCTTTCAGGGGCGGGAGACCCAGTACTTC

v_gene: TRBV5-6
d_gene: TRBD1
abundance: .
j_gene: TRBJ1-2
CDR3aa: CASSETGQALGGYTF
CDR3nt: TGTGCCAGCAGCGAAACAGGACAGGCCTTGGGTGGCTACACCTTC

v_gene: TRBV4-2
d_gene: .
abundance: once
j_gene: TRBJ2-1
CDR3aa: CASSHGTNLYNEQFF
CDR3nt: TGTGCCAGCAGCCATGGGACAAACCTTTACAATGAGCAGTTCTTC

v_gene: TRBV4-1
d_gene: .
abundance: .
j_gene: TRBJ1-4
CDR3aa: CASSQGTVNEKLFF
CDR3nt: TGCGCCAGCAGCCAAGGGACAGTAAATGAAAAACTGTTTTTT

v_gene: TRBV6-5
d_gene: .
abundance: .
j_gene: TRBJ2-7
CDR3aa: CASSKYRGSSYEQYF
CDR3nt: TGTGCCAGCAGTAAATATAGGGGCAGCTCCTACGAGCAGTACTTC

v_gene: TRBV18
d_gene: .
abundance: .
j_gene: TRBJ1-1
CDR3aa: CASSLDKNTEAFF
CDR3nt: TGTGCCAGCTCACTGGACAAGAACACTGAAGCTTTCTTT

v_gene: TRBV5-1
d_gene: .
abundance: .
j_gene: TRBJ1-1
CDR3aa: CASSLSGEDTEAFF
CDR3nt: TGCGCCAGCAGCTTGAGCGGGGAGGACACTGAAGCTTTCTTT

v_gene: TRBV2
d_gene: TRBD2
abundance: .
j_gene: TRBJ2-2
CDR3aa: CASSLPSSGVNTGELFF
CDR3nt: TGTGCCAGCAGTCTCCCCTCTAGCGGGGTAAACACCGGGGAGCTGTTTTTT

v_gene: TRBV7-9
d_gene: TRBD1
abundance: .
j_gene: TRBJ1-1
CDR3aa: CASSSTGGYTEAFF
CDR3nt: TGTGCCAGCAGCTCGACAGGGGGTTACACTGAAGCTTTCTTT

v_gene: TRBV7-2
d_gene: TRBD2
abundance: .
j_gene: TRBJ2-7
CDR3aa: CASSPRVSGASSYEQYF
CDR3nt: TGTGCCAGCAGCCCGAGGGTCAGCGGGGCAAGCTCCTACGAGCAGTACTTC

v_gene: TRBV18
d_gene: TRBD1
abundance: .
j_gene: TRBJ2-1
CDR3aa: CASSLDRANEQFF
CDR3nt: TGTGCCAGCTCATTAGACAGGGCGAATGAGCAGTTCTTC

v_gene: TRBV18
d_gene: TRBD1
abundance: .
j_gene: TRBJ1-1
CDR3aa: CASSPQGVGNTEAFF
CDR3nt: TGTGCCAGCTCTCCGCAGGGGGTGGGGAACACTGAAGCTTTCTTT

v_gene: TRBV30
d_gene: .
abundance: .
j_gene: TRBJ1-1
CDR3aa: CAWSSGGHGRNRRLATEAFF
CDR3nt: TGTGCCTGGAGTTCGGGGGGGCATGGTCGAAACCGTCGGTTGGCCACTGAAGCTTTCTTT

v_gene: TRBV7-3
d_gene: TRBD1
abundance: .
j_gene: TRBJ1-1
CDR3aa: CASSFTGADTEAFF
CDR3nt: TGTGCCAGCAGCTTCACAGGGGCGGACACTGAAGCTTTCTTT

v_gene: TRBV5-1
d_gene: .
abundance: few
j_gene: TRBJ2-7
CDR3aa: CASSFQGYEQYF
CDR3nt: TGCGCCAGCAGCTTCCAGGGTTACGAGCAGTACTTC

v_gene: TRBV5-8
d_gene: TRBD1
abundance: .
j_gene: TRBJ1-2
CDR3aa: CASSFRDRGNGYTF
CDR3nt: TGTGCCAGCAGCTTCCGGGACAGGGGGAATGGCTACACCTTC

v_gene: TRBV7-5
d_gene: .
abundance: .
j_gene: TRBJ2-7
CDR3aa: CARSLDKLAGSSYEQYF
CDR3nt: TGTGCCAGAAGCTTAGATAAACTAGCGGGGAGCTCCTACGAGCAGTACTTC

v_gene: TRBV18
d_gene: .
abundance: few
j_gene: TRBJ1-6
CDR3aa: CASSPNSIGYNSPLHF
CDR3nt: TGTGCCAGCTCCCCGAACTCCATTGGCTATAATTCACCCCTCCACTTT

v_gene: TRBV5-5
d_gene: TRBD1
abundance: .
j_gene: TRBJ1-5
CDR3aa: CASSLIDRGARNQPQHF
CDR3nt: TGTGCCAGCAGCTTGATCGACAGGGGGGCGAGAAATCAGCCCCAGCATTTT

v_gene: TRBV5-5
d_gene: TRBD2
abundance: few
j_gene: TRBJ2-3
CDR3aa: CASSYLGLAGGLPYTDTQYF
CDR3nt: TGTGCCAGCAGCTACCTGGGACTAGCGGGGGGCCTACCTTACACAGATACGCAGTATTTT

v_gene: TRBV10-2
d_gene: TRBD1
abundance: .
j_gene: TRBJ1-2
CDR3aa: CASRETGGRYGYTF
CDR3nt: TGCGCCAGCAGGGAGACAGGGGGCAGGTATGGCTACACCTTC

v_gene: TRBV4-3
d_gene: .
abundance: few
j_gene: TRBJ2-7
CDR3aa: CASSQFDRNYEQYF
CDR3nt: TGCGCCAGCAGCCAATTCGACAGGAACTACGAGCAGTACTTC

v_gene: TRBV7-9
d_gene: TRBD1
abundance: .
j_gene: TRBJ2-7
CDR3aa: CASSQTGGGEQYF
CDR3nt: TGTGCCAGCAGCCAGACAGGGGGCGGCGAGCAGTACTTC

v_gene: TRBV6-5
d_gene: .
abundance: .
j_gene: TRBJ2-7
CDR3aa: CASKPGLSSYEQYF
CDR3nt: TGTGCCAGCAAGCCGGGACTCAGCTCCTACGAGCAGTACTTC

v_gene: TRBV7-2
d_gene: .
abundance: .
j_gene: TRBJ2-5
CDR3aa: CASSLFGGQETQYF
CDR3nt: TGTGCCAGCAGCTTATTCGGTGGGCAGGAGACCCAGTACTTC

v_gene: TRBV19
d_gene: TRBD1
abundance: few
j_gene: TRBJ2-5
CDR3aa: CASSADRGETQYF
CDR3nt: TGTGCCAGTAGTGCCGACAGGGGGGAGACCCAGTACTTC

v_gene: TRBV5-1
d_gene: .
abundance: .
j_gene: TRBJ1-1
CDR3aa: CASRQQLNTEAFF
CDR3nt: TGCGCCAGCAGACAACAGCTGAACACTGAAGCTTTCTTT

v_gene: TRBV3-1/TRBV3-2
d_gene: .
abundance: .
j_gene: TRBJ1-1
CDR3aa: CASSQQVSSTEAFF
CDR3nt: TGTGCCAGCAGCCAACAGGTATCGTCCACTGAAGCTTTCTTT

v_gene: TRBV3-1/TRBV3-2
d_gene: TRBD1
abundance: .
j_gene: TRBJ1-5
CDR3aa: CASSQDQGGETGVSGNQPQHF
CDR3nt: TGTGCCAGCAGCCAAGATCAGGGTGGCGAGACAGGGGTCAGTGGGAATCAGCCCCAGCATTTT